These T cell receptor beta chains were read from a single sample in a study of blood T cell repertoires in COVID-19. Sequenced by immunoSEQ multiplex PCR; TCRdb stores in-frame clones only, minus some. The sample holds about 310,000 clones; 89% are singletons and the top ten take 9.5%. The sample comprised PBMCs or T cells enriched from blood (not recorded which). The receptors shown here come from a middle-aged woman who had recovered from COVID-19. The conserved cysteine and the conserved F or W are not part of the CDR3 here.

V gene: TRBV3-1/TRBV3-2
J gene: TRBJ1-1
CDR3 length: 11
CDR3 protein: ASSLSHDTEAF

V gene: TRBV3-1/TRBV3-2
J gene: TRBJ1-1
CDR3 length: 12
CDR3 protein: ASSHSTGNTEAF

V gene: TRBV6-5
J gene: TRBJ2-7
CDR3 length: 12
CDR3 protein: ATTPREGRGEQY

V gene: TRBV19
J gene: TRBJ2-2
CDR3 length: 12
CDR3 protein: ASSRSLATGELF

V gene: TRBV28
J gene: TRBJ1-1
CDR3 length: 11
CDR3 protein: ASSWTVIGEAF

V gene: TRBV28
J gene: TRBJ2-7
CDR3 length: 13
CDR3 protein: ASSLRDSPTYEQY

V gene: TRBV11-3
J gene: TRBJ1-2
CDR3 length: 13
CDR3 protein: ASSPRQESIYGYT

V gene: TRBV19
J gene: TRBJ1-2
CDR3 length: 12
CDR3 protein: ASSSPGFNYGYT

V gene: TRBV10-1
J gene: TRBJ1-6
CDR3 length: 13
CDR3 protein: ASTKNVGQGSPLH

V gene: TRBV2
J gene: TRBJ2-1
CDR3 length: 11
CDR3 protein: ASTRGPYNEQF

V gene: TRBV5-1
J gene: TRBJ2-3
CDR3 length: 14
CDR3 protein: ASSLGPATSTDTQY

V gene: TRBV28
J gene: TRBJ1-1
CDR3 length: 12
CDR3 protein: ASTTPNRAPEAF

V gene: TRBV6-1
J gene: TRBJ2-1
CDR3 length: 13
CDR3 protein: ASSEGTASYNEQF

V gene: TRBV7-9
J gene: TRBJ2-5
CDR3 length: 12
CDR3 protein: ASSQRTVGETQY

V gene: TRBV5-4
J gene: TRBJ2-1
CDR3 length: 11
CDR3 protein: ASTMDSYNEQF

V gene: TRBV5-1
J gene: TRBJ2-1
CDR3 length: 10
CDR3 protein: ASSLPRNEQF

V gene: TRBV6-5
J gene: TRBJ2-2
CDR3 length: 10
CDR3 protein: ASSYIVGELF

V gene: TRBV3-1/TRBV3-2
J gene: TRBJ2-7
CDR3 length: 18
CDR3 protein: ASSNHPSRLLTAGEYEQY

V gene: TRBV27
J gene: TRBJ2-1
CDR3 length: 12
CDR3 protein: ASNPQGFYNEQF

V gene: TRBV11-2
J gene: TRBJ2-2
CDR3 length: 16
CDR3 protein: ASSLEGSGRANTGELF

V gene: TRBV11-2
J gene: TRBJ2-2
CDR3 length: 11
CDR3 protein: ASSPGQGPELF

V gene: TRBV6-4
J gene: TRBJ2-3
CDR3 length: 14
CDR3 protein: ASSDLAGAGTDTQY

V gene: TRBV3-1/TRBV3-2
J gene: TRBJ2-7
CDR3 length: 12
CDR3 protein: ASSLEAGAYEQY

V gene: TRBV2
J gene: TRBJ2-2
CDR3 length: 11
CDR3 protein: ARGRANTGELF

V gene: TRBV24-1
J gene: TRBJ2-7
CDR3 length: 14
CDR3 protein: ATSEGIAGGIHEQY

V gene: TRBV29-1
J gene: TRBJ2-1
CDR3 length: 10
CDR3 protein: SAVDSWYEQF

V gene: TRBV13
J gene: TRBJ1-6
CDR3 length: 12
CDR3 protein: ASRRTGGGSPLH

V gene: TRBV18
J gene: TRBJ2-3
CDR3 length: 13
CDR3 protein: ASSASGGVADTQY